Below, 11 T cell receptor beta chains from the same sample are listed, as sequenced in a study of T cells in Graves' hyperthyroidism and ophthalmopathy. Researchers amplified the TCR beta CDR3 regions from RNA transcripts. TCR CDR3 underwent first-round RT-PCR with the HTBI primer set. Each CDR3 protein gets one entry after TCRdb re-called the multiplex PCR reads with MiXCR. Among about 680,000 distinct CDR3 sequences listed, 30% to 40% were seen once. Sequences were obtained from blood. These receptors were collected from a woman aged 40 to 50 with Graves' hyperthyroidism.

This clonotype has ten or more counts. This chain joins TRBV12-3 or TRBV12-4 and TRBJ1-6, with D possibly TRBD1 on 6 matching bases. The germline V and J ends were trimmed by 8 bases and 8 bases, with 16 bases remaining between them. The CDR3 contains 14 residues. CDR3 sequence (DNA): TGTGCCAGCTCAAACGGGGGCTCGGATTCACCCCTCCACTTT. It encodes CASSNGGSDSPLHF.

The table lists this clonotype with many counts. The chain joins TRBV7-2 to TRBJ2-7; 10 bases fit TRBD1. CDR3 length equals 15 residues. The V and J ends lost 4 bases and 2 bases, in that order; junction bases with no gene match: 5. The germline V gene encodes CDR1 SGHTA and CDR2 FQGNSA. This chain's CDR3 is CASSYRGQGTYEQYF. The CDR3 region has the DNA TGTGCCAGCAGCTACCGGGGACAGGGGACCTACGAGCAGTACTTC.

There are a few counts of this clonotype. This chain connects TRBV20-1 to TRBJ1-2; TRBD1 might be the D (6 bases). Germline-derived CDR1 and CDR2 are DFQATT and SNEGSKA (reference sequence). The CDR3 runs 13 residues. The V end lost 8 bases, the J end lost 7 bases, and 20 bases lay between the germline ends. CDR3 nucleotides: TGCAGTCCTCTCCTAGGGGGTGTTAGTGGCTACACCTTC. This sequence encodes CSPLLGGVSGYTF.

This clonotype was observed many times. The rearrangement joins TRBV12-3 or TRBV12-4 to TRBJ2-2; D unclear. The germline V and J ends were trimmed by 6 bases and 1 base, with 9 bases remaining between them. This CDR3 spans 14 amino acids. CDR3 sequence: CASSKTRNTGELFF. The CDR3 DNA is TGTGCCAGCAGCAAAACACGGAACACCGGGGAGCTGTTTTTT.

This clonotype was observed at least ten times. The chain uses TRBV10-3 and TRBJ1-2; D unresolved. The CDR3 extends over 13 amino acids. The V gene lost 0 bases and the J gene lost 3 bases, with 5 bases spanning the gap. CDR1 ENHRY and CDR2 SYGVKD come from the germline V gene. CDR3 bases: TGTGCCATCAGTGAGTCAACAGACTATGGCTACACCTTC. Translating gives CAISESTDYGYTF.

At least ten counts were recorded for this clonotype. J is TRBJ2-5 and V is TRBV9, with D perhaps given as TRBD1 or TRBD2 (5 bases each). Trimming removed 4 bases at V and 1 base at J, with 8 bases between. This CDR3 spans 13 amino acids. Germline V gene sequence: CDR1 SGDLS, CDR2 YYNGEE. The CDR3 spells CASSMGPQETQYF. The CDR3 DNA follows: TGTGCCAGCAGCATGGGACCCCAAGAGACCCAGTACTTC.

To note about this clonotype: At one end the junction does not follow the germline gene, possibly because of a read error. The rearrangement joins TRBV7-9 to TRBJ2-7; 12 nucleotides line up with TRBD2. From germline, CDR1 is SEHNR and CDR2 FQNEAQ (reference sequence). The CDR3 contains 17 residues. The CDR3 DNA follows: TGTGCCAGCAGAGCCACTAGCGGGAGGTATGACTCCTACGAGCAGCACTTC. Protein sequence: CASRATSGRYDSYEQHF. Based on the CDR3 plus reference TRBV7-9 and TRBJ2-7, the full variable domain is DTGVSQNPRHKITKRGQNVTFRCDPISEHNRLYWYRQTLGQGPEFLTYFQNEAQLEKSRLLSDRFSAERPKGSFSTLEIQRTEQGDSAMYLCASRATSGRYDSYEQHFGPGTRLTVT.

Turning to this clonotype: Just one base apart from a much larger clone, this may be a read error. The conserved phenylalanine or tryptophan is not found at the CDR3 terminus, so this likely reflects a read error. V usage is TRBV9 and J usage is TRBJ1-1; possibly TRBD1 for D (6 bases). The CDR3 sequence is 14 residues long. V lost 4 bases to trimming and J lost 5 bases, with 15 bases between them. Germline lookup yields CDR1 SGDLS and CDR2 YYNGEE. The CDR3 region has the DNA TGTGCCAGCAGCCCCATGACAGGAAGGACTGAAGCTTTCCTT. This codes for CASSPMTGRTEAFL.

Notes on this clonotype: This may be a read error: a much more frequent sequence differs by one nucleotide. The chain has TRBV20-1 and TRBJ1-6; TRBD1 matches at 8 bases. This CDR3 is 14 amino acids long. V dropped 2 bases and J dropped 9; count of bases not matched to a gene: 6. Germline-derived CDR1 and CDR2 are DFQATT and SNEGSKA (reference sequence). Here the CDR3 reads CSARPEQGGSPLHF. The CDR3 region has the DNA TGCAGTGCTAGACCGGAACAGGGGGGTTCACCCCTCCACTTT.

This clonotype was detected ten times or more. Written as DNA, the CDR3 is TGCAGTGCTCCTCGGCCAGGGGGCGGCTACACCTTC. Translated: CSAPRPGGGYTF. The chain links TRBV20-1 to TRBJ1-2, with 8 bases identical to TRBD1. After removal of 5 bases from V and 8 bases from J, the junction contained 7 bases not matched to a gene. The length of the CDR3 is 12 residues. Looked up from germline, CDR1 is DFQATT and CDR2 is SNEGSKA (reference sequence).

The V call is TRBV7-2, the J call TRBJ2-2; D may be TRBD1 (5 bases). The CDR3 is 17 residues long. CDR1 is SGHTA, CDR2 FQGNSA, per germline. The V gene lost 5 bases and the J gene lost 0 bases, with 16 bases spanning the gap. The CDR3, as DNA: TGTGCCAGCAGCCTGACAGATTCACGACCGAACACCGGGGAGCTGTTTTTT. Protein product: CASSLTDSRPNTGELFF.